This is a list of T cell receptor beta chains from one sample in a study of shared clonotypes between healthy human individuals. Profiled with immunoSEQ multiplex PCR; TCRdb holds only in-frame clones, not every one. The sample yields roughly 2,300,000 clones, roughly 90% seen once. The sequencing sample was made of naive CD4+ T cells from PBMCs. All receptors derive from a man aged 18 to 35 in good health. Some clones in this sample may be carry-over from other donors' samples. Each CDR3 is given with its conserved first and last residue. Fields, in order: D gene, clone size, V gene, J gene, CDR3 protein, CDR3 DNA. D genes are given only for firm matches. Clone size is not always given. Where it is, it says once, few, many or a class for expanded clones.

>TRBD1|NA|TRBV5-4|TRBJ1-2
CASSPGQGKYGYTF
TGTGCCAGCAGCCCCGGACAGGGGAAGTATGGCTACACCTTC
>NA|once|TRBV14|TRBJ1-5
CASSQGLLRQPVYSNQPQHF
TGTGCCAGCAGCCAAGGTTTACTTCGGCAGCCAGTCTATAGCAATCAGCCCCAGCATTTT
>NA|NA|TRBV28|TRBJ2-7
CASSLSVTYEQYF
TGTGCCAGCAGTTTATCCGTGACCTACGAGCAGTACTTC
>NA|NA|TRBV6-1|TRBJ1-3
CASSADGRNTIYF
TGTGCCAGCAGTGCCGACGGTAGAAACACCATATATTTT
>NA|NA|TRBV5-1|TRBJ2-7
CASSPGAGQTLQYF
TGCGCCAGCAGCCCCGGTGCGGGACAGACCTTGCAGTACTTC
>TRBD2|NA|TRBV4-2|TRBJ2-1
CASSQGRLAADNEQFF
TGTGCCAGCAGCCAAGGGCGACTAGCGGCTGACAATGAGCAGTTCTTC
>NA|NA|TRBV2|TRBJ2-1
CASRSGYNEQFF
TGTGCCAGCAGGTCGGGCTACAATGAGCAGTTCTTC
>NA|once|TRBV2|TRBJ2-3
CVSKGSTDTQYF
TGTGTCAGCAAGGGCAGCACAGATACGCAGTATTTT
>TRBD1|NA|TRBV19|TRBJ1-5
CASSTRDRGYNQPQHF
TGTGCCAGTAGTACCCGGGACAGGGGGTACAATCAGCCCCAGCATTTT
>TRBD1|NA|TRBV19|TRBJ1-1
CASSTRDSAMNTEAFF
TGTGCCAGTAGTACCCGGGACAGCGCAATGAACACTGAAGCTTTCTTT
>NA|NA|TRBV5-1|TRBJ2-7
CASRGEYEQYF
TGCGCCAGCAGGGGGGAATACGAGCAGTACTTC
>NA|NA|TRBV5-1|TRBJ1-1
CASSFNAGSAEAFF
TGCGCCAGCAGCTTCAACGCAGGGAGCGCTGAAGCTTTCTTT
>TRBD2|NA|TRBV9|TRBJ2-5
CASSVTSVQETQYF
TGTGCCAGCAGCGTCACTAGCGTGCAAGAGACCCAGTACTTC
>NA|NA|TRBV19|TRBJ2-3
CASSIYAGSTDTQYF
TGTGCCAGTAGTATTTATGCAGGTAGCACAGATACGCAGTATTTT
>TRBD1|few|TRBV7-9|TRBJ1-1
CASSPGQGDTEAFF
TGTGCCAGCAGCCCGGGACAGGGGGACACTGAAGCTTTCTTT
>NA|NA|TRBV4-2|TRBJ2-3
CASSQDPGPKSTDTQYF
TGTGCCAGCAGCCAAGACCCGGGACCGAAGAGCACAGATACGCAGTATTTT
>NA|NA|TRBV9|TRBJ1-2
CASSVGGAWASGIYGYTF
TGTGCCAGCAGCGTAGGGGGGGCGTGGGCCTCCGGGATCTATGGCTACACCTTC
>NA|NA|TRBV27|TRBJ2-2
CASSEAAPRGNTGELFF
TGTGCCAGCAGTGAAGCCGCTCCCCGGGGGAACACCGGGGAGCTGTTTTTT
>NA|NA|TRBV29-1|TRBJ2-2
CSVEYDPTGANTGELFF
TGCAGCGTTGAATACGACCCTACGGGCGCGAACACCGGGGAGCTGTTTTTT
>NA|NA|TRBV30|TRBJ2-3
CAWEIGGTVYF
TGTGCCTGGGAAATTGGGGGGACGGTGTATTTT
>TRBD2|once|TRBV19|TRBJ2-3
CASTLSGLAGGTDTQYF
TGTGCCAGTACCTTATCGGGACTAGCGGGAGGTACAGATACGCAGTATTTT
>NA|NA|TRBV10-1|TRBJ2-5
CARPLRKTQYF
TGCGCCAGACCTCTTAGAAAGACCCAGTACTTC
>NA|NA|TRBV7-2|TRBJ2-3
CASSSHTQYF
TGTGCCAGCAGCTCCCATACGCAGTATTTT
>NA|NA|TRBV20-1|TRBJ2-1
CSASLARQFF
TGCAGTGCTTCACTAGCAAGGCAGTTCTTC
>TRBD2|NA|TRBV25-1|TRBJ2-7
CASSESKASGIYEQYF
TGTGCCAGCAGTGAATCGAAGGCTAGCGGGATATACGAGCAGTACTTC
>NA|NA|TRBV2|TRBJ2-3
CASRLVPDTQYF
TGTGCCAGCAGACTAGTGCCAGATACGCAGTATTTT
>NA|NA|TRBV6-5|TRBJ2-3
CASSRVTGSDTQYF
TGTGCCAGCAGCCGAGTAACTGGGTCAGATACGCAGTATTTT
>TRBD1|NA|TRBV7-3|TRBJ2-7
CASSRGQGDEQYF
TGTGCCAGCAGCCGAGGACAGGGGGACGAGCAGTACTTC
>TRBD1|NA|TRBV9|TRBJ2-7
CASSPETGGPYEQYF
TGTGCCAGCAGCCCCGAGACAGGGGGCCCCTACGAGCAGTACTTC
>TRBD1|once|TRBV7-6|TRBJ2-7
CASSLSGTGSYEQYF
TGTGCCAGCAGCTTAAGTGGGACAGGGTCCTACGAGCAGTACTTC
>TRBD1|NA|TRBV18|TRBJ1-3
CASSPGTAGNTIYF
TGTGCCAGCTCACCTGGGACAGCGGGAAACACCATATATTTT
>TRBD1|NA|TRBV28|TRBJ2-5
CASSAGGEETQYF
TGTGCCAGCAGTGCAGGGGGCGAAGAGACCCAGTACTTC
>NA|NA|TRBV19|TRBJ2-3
CASTSAPRGDTQYF
TGTGCCAGTACGTCAGCTCCCCGAGGGGATACGCAGTATTTT
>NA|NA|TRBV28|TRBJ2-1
CASSLLGGAGWGEQFF
TGTGCCAGCAGTTTATTGGGGGGCGCGGGTTGGGGTGAGCAGTTCTTC
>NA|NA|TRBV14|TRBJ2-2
CASSPGFTGELFF
TGTGCCAGCAGCCCCGGGTTTACCGGGGAGCTGTTTTTT
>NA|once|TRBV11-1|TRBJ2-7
CASSYEWDDEQYF
TGTGCCAGCAGCTACGAATGGGATGACGAGCAGTACTTC
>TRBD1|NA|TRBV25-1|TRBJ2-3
CASSFLRDSSAQYF
TGTGCCAGCAGCTTTTTGAGGGACAGCTCGGCGCAGTATTTT
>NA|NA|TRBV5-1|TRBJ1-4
CASSLAATNEKLFF
TGCGCCAGCAGCTTAGCTGCCACTAATGAAAAACTGTTTTTT
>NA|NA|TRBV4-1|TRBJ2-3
CASSLSREGTDTQYF
TGCGCCAGCAGTCTGTCCAGGGAAGGCACAGATACGCAGTATTTT
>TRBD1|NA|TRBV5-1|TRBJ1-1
CASSAPPGGVVNTEAFF
TGCGCCAGCAGCGCCCCCCCAGGGGGAGTAGTGAACACTGAAGCTTTCTTT
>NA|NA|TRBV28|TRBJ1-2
CASSYGNYGYTF
TGTGCCAGCAGTTACGGGAACTATGGCTACACCTTC
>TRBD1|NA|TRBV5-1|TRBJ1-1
CASSLGDRGMNTEAFF
TGCGCCAGCAGCTTGGGGGACAGGGGAATGAACACTGAAGCTTTCTTT
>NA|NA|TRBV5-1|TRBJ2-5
CASSLQGLQETQYF
TGCGCCAGCAGCTTACAGGGATTACAAGAGACCCAGTACTTC
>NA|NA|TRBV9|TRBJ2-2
CASSVVVGSRSTGELFF
TGTGCCAGCAGCGTAGTGGTCGGGAGTAGGTCCACCGGGGAGCTGTTTTTT
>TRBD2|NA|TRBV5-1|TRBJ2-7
CASSSTSGSYEQYF
TGCGCCAGCAGCTCAACTAGCGGTTCCTACGAGCAGTACTTC
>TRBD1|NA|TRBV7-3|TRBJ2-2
CASSTGQPAGELFF
TGTGCCAGCAGCACGGGACAGCCGGCCGGGGAGCTGTTTTTT
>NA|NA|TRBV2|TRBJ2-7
CASTTLGVEQYF
TGTGCCAGCACCACCCTCGGGGTCGAGCAGTACTTC
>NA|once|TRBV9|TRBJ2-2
CATTRTENTGELFF
TGTGCCACCACCCGGACGGAGAACACCGGGGAGCTGTTTTTT
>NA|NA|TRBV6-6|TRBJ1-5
CASSRDRLDQPQHF
TGTGCCAGCAGTCGGGACCGACTAGATCAGCCCCAGCATTTT
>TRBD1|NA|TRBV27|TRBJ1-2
CASSGRGIDGYTF
TGTGCCAGCAGTGGCAGGGGGATAGATGGCTACACCTTC
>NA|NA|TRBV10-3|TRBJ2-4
CAISESVVLTKNIQYF
TGTGCCATCAGTGAGTCAGTGGTATTGACCAAAAACATTCAGTACTTC
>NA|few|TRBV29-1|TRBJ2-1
CSVEEMGRVNEQFF
TGCAGCGTTGAAGAGATGGGAAGGGTCAATGAGCAGTTCTTC
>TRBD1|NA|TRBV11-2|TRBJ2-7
CASSGRQGSAVQYF
TGTGCCAGCAGCGGAAGACAGGGGTCTGCTGTGCAGTACTTC
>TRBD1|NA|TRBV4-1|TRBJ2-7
CASSHPTGGLFEQYF
TGCGCCAGCAGCCATCCGACAGGGGGCTTGTTCGAGCAGTACTTC
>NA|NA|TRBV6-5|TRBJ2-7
CASSYSVAGGYEQYF
TGTGCCAGCAGTTACTCGGTAGCTGGCGGCTACGAGCAGTACTTC
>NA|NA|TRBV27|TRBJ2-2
CASSLAPNTGELFF
TGTGCCAGCAGTTTAGCACCGAACACCGGGGAGCTGTTTTTT
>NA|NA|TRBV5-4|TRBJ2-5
CASSPGRGGETQYF
TGTGCCAGCAGCCCAGGGAGAGGAGGGGAGACCCAGTACTTC
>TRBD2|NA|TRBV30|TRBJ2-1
CAWSGGSSYNEQFF
TGTGCCTGGAGCGGCGGGAGCTCCTACAATGAGCAGTTCTTC
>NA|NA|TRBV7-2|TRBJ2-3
CASSLASFGTDTQYF
TGTGCCAGCAGCTTAGCGAGTTTCGGCACAGATACGCAGTATTTT
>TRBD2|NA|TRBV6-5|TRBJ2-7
CASSYQLAGAYEQYF
TGTGCCAGCAGTTACCAACTAGCGGGGGCCTACGAGCAGTACTTC